These T cell receptor beta chains were read from a single sample in a study of blood T cells in healthy people across ages. A single record per CDR3 protein comes from TCRdb applying MiXCR to the 5' RACE reads. Of 1.5 million to 2 million distinct CDR3 sequences in the sample, roughly 27% were seen once. The sample was blood. The source of these receptors is a woman aged 25 to 39 in good health. Each CDR3 is given with its conserved first and last residue. Each record gives: D gene, V gene, clone size, J gene, CDR3 protein, CDR3 DNA. A D gene is named only where the DNA matches it firmly. The size of a clone is reported for some rows only, either as once, few or many, or as a class for expanded clones.

D gene: -
V gene: TRBV11-1
clone size: few
J gene: TRBJ2-7
CDR3 protein: CASSFRDAPVYEQYF
CDR3 DNA: TGTGCCAGCAGCTTCAGGGACGCCCCAGTTTACGAGCAGTACTTC

D gene: TRBD1
V gene: TRBV6-1
clone size: once
J gene: TRBJ2-7
CDR3 protein: CASSDRTGRAYEQYF
CDR3 DNA: TGTGCCAGCAGTGATCGGACAGGACGGGCCTACGAGCAGTACTTC

D gene: -
V gene: TRBV5-1
clone size: few
J gene: TRBJ2-3
CDR3 protein: CASSLGTLDTQYF
CDR3 DNA: TGCGCCAGCAGCTTAGGGACCTTAGATACGCAGTATTTT

D gene: -
V gene: TRBV6-6
clone size: -
J gene: TRBJ1-1
CDR3 protein: CASSYLAASETEAFF
CDR3 DNA: TGTGCCAGCAGTTACTTAGCGGCCTCGGAGACTGAAGCTTTCTTT

D gene: -
V gene: TRBV9
clone size: -
J gene: TRBJ1-1
CDR3 protein: CASSVEGGEAFF
CDR3 DNA: TGTGCCAGCAGCGTAGAGGGGGGTGAAGCTTTCTTT

D gene: TRBD2
V gene: TRBV20-1
clone size: few
J gene: TRBJ2-3
CDR3 protein: CSATPRRGGITDTQYF
CDR3 DNA: TGCAGTGCTACTCCTCGAAGGGGAGGGATCACAGATACGCAGTATTTT

D gene: TRBD2
V gene: TRBV19
clone size: -
J gene: TRBJ2-7
CDR3 protein: CASSTGTSAFYEQYF
CDR3 DNA: TGTGCCAGTAGTACTGGGACTAGCGCGTTCTACGAGCAGTACTTC

D gene: -
V gene: TRBV2
clone size: -
J gene: TRBJ1-1
CDR3 protein: CASSETTASTEAFF
CDR3 DNA: TGTGCCAGCAGTGAAACGACAGCGAGCACTGAAGCTTTCTTT

D gene: -
V gene: TRBV28
clone size: once
J gene: TRBJ1-5
CDR3 protein: CASSFLSRLRNQPQHF
CDR3 DNA: TGTGCCAGCAGTTTTCTTTCACGGCTTCGCAATCAGCCCCAGCATTTT

D gene: -
V gene: TRBV27
clone size: -
J gene: TRBJ2-3
CDR3 protein: CASRKSSTDTQYF
CDR3 DNA: TGTGCCAGCAGGAAGTCTAGCACAGATACGCAGTATTTT

D gene: -
V gene: TRBV11-2
clone size: few
J gene: TRBJ2-3
CDR3 protein: CASTLRGTPSTDTQYF
CDR3 DNA: TGTGCCAGCACCTTACGAGGAACGCCGAGCACAGATACGCAGTATTTT

D gene: -
V gene: TRBV28
clone size: -
J gene: TRBJ2-7
CDR3 protein: CASSLVWGRGYEQYF
CDR3 DNA: TGTGCCAGCAGTTTGGTGTGGGGCAGGGGTTACGAGCAGTACTTC

D gene: TRBD2
V gene: TRBV20-1
clone size: many
J gene: TRBJ2-5
CDR3 protein: CSATKRGGLETQYF
CDR3 DNA: TGCAGTGCTACGAAGCGGGGGGGCCTTGAGACCCAGTACTTC

D gene: TRBD1
V gene: TRBV6-1
clone size: many
J gene: TRBJ2-5
CDR3 protein: CASSVTDRGRETQYF
CDR3 DNA: TGTGCCAGCAGTGTTACCGACAGGGGAAGAGAGACCCAGTACTTC

D gene: TRBD1
V gene: TRBV5-1
clone size: -
J gene: TRBJ1-1
CDR3 protein: CASSSGTANMNTEAFF
CDR3 DNA: TGCGCCAGCAGCAGCGGGACAGCCAATATGAACACTGAAGCTTTCTTT

D gene: -
V gene: TRBV7-2
clone size: -
J gene: TRBJ1-2
CDR3 protein: CASSLDRVGEGYTF
CDR3 DNA: TGTGCCAGCAGCTTAGATCGGGTAGGGGAAGGCTACACCTTC

D gene: TRBD2
V gene: TRBV27
clone size: many
J gene: TRBJ2-5
CDR3 protein: CASRGDRQETQYF
CDR3 DNA: TGTGCCAGCCGGGGGGATCGACAAGAGACCCAGTACTTC

D gene: TRBD2
V gene: TRBV3-1
clone size: few
J gene: TRBJ2-1
CDR3 protein: CASRDERAGDNEQFF
CDR3 DNA: TGTGCCAGCAGAGATGAGCGGGCGGGGGACAATGAGCAGTTCTTC